These 21 T cell receptor beta chains originate from one sample sequenced in a study of shared clonotypes between healthy human individuals. This table comes from immunoSEQ multiplex PCR, and its TCRdb copy is limited to in-frame clones, with some not included. Among approximately 340,000 clones listed, around 67% were seen once. Input material: memory CD4+ T cells sorted from blood. Indicated subset: CD45RA-negative fraction. These receptors were collected from a man aged 30 to 39 in good health.

V is TRBV9 and J is TRBJ2-5; D is uncertain. V gave up 0 bases and J gave up 5 bases, with 14 bases separating them. Germline assignment: CDR1 SGDLS and CDR2 YYNGEE. This CDR3 spans 15 amino acids. The CDR3 coding sequence is TGTGCCAGCAGCGTAGAGGCCTGGGAACGGGAGACCCAGTACTTC. Protein: CASSVEAWERETQYF.

This clone has ten or more counts. This specimen includes other DNA sequences encoding the same CDR3. The chain carries TRBV7-9 and TRBJ2-7; D is unclear. Per germline, CDR1 SEHNR and CDR2 FQNEAQ (reference sequence). Trimming took off 2 bases at V and 7 bases at J, with 15 bases between the two ends. The CDR3 totals 14 residues. The CDR3 DNA is TGTGCCAGCAGCTTAAGTGGGTCCCGTAATGAGCAGTACTTC. Its protein product is CASSLSGSRNEQYF.

This sequence joins TRBV29-1 and TRBJ2-1; 9 bases agree with TRBD1. CDR1 SQVTM and CDR2 ANQGSEA come from the germline V gene. V gave up 0 bases and J gave up 7 bases; unmatched junction bases: 4. The CDR3 spans 14 residues. The CDR3 is CSVEETGGKNEQFF. DNA for the CDR3: TGCAGCGTTGAAGAAACAGGGGGCAAAAATGAGCAGTTCTTC.

The CDR3 reads CASSTRVDYEQYF. CDR3 in DNA: TGTGCCAGCAGCACCCGGGTAGACTACGAGCAGTACTTC. The chain has TRBV9 and TRBJ2-7, with D unresolved. V was cut by 4 bases and J by 3 bases, with 11 bases left in between. This CDR3 is built from 13 residues. Germline CDR1 reads SGDLS; CDR2 reads YYNGEE.

The chain couples TRBV5-1 to TRBJ2-5, with D perhaps given as TRBD1 or TRBD2 (5 bases each). The CDR3 is made up of 13 amino acids. Between the trimmed V and J ends, which lost 7 bases and 4 bases, there was a span of 14 bases. Germline lookup yields CDR1 SGHRS and CDR2 YFSETQ. This CDR3 is CASGTQGRETQYF. CDR3 nucleotide sequence: TGCGCCAGCGGGACCCAGGGAAGAGAGACCCAGTACTTC. Supplemented by reference TRBV5-1 and TRBJ2-5, the full variable domain reads KAGVTQTPRYLIKTRGQQVTLSCSPISGHRSVSWYQQTPGQGLQFLFEYFSETQRNKGNFPGRFSGRQFSNSRSEMNVSTLELGDSALYLCASGTQGRETQYFGPGTRLLVL.

The V call is TRBV4-1, the J call TRBJ2-1; no definite D call. Trimming shortened V by 1 base and J by 9 bases, and 13 bases separated the two germline ends. This CDR3 is built from 14 residues. The germline gives CDR1 MGHRA, CDR2 YSYEKL. CDR3 coding DNA: TGCGCCAGCAGCCAAGGACTTGTGGTTGGTGAGCAGTTCTTC. As protein: CASSQGLVVGEQFF.

This clone occurred many times. The chain employs TRBV5-1 and TRBJ2-1, with 12 bases matching TRBD2. V gave up 5 bases and J gave up 12 bases; unmatched junction bases: 18. CDR1 is SGHRS, CDR2 YFSETQ, per germline. This CDR3 is built from 17 residues. CDR3 DNA: TGCGCCAGCAGACCTCTCCCTGTTCTAGCGGGAGGGCCGAGGCAGTTCTTC. Translating gives CASRPLPVLAGGPRQFF.

The rearrangement links TRBV19 to TRBJ2-1; 10 nucleotides match TRBD2. CDR1 is LNHDA and CDR2 is SQIVND in the germline V gene (reference sequence). V lost 2 bases and J lost 5; bases outside the gene matches: 9. The CDR3 is made up of 17 amino acids. The CDR3 nucleotides read TGTGCCAGTAGTATAATCCCGCTAGCGGGAGTTAACAATGAGCAGTTCTTC. It is translated as CASSIIPLAGVNNEQFF.

This clone was seen only a few times. The chain combines TRBV2 with TRBJ2-5, with D unclear. Deletions cut 7 bases from V and 1 base from J, with 10 bases between. Germline assignment: CDR1 SNHLY and CDR2 FYNNEI. This CDR3 region has 13 residues. The CDR3 is CASTRDLQETQYF. In nucleotides, the CDR3 is TGTGCCAGCACCAGAGACCTCCAAGAGACCCAGTACTTC.

This clone has a handful of counts. The chain has TRBV5-5 and TRBJ2-1, with D unresolved. The CDR3 has 14 residues. Germline V gene data show CDR1 as SGHKS and CDR2 as YYEKEE (reference sequence). V was pared by 0 bases and J by 5 bases, with 9 bases between. The CDR3 here is CASSLASYNNEQFF. The CDR3, as DNA: TGTGCCAGCAGCTTGGCGTCCTATAACAATGAGCAGTTCTTC.

The J gene is TRBJ2-4, the V gene TRBV5-1; D gene unclear. The CDR3 is made up of 14 amino acids. Germline-derived CDR1 and CDR2 are SGHRS and YFSETQ. Trimming stripped 2 bases from V and 0 bases from J, with 6 bases between. This CDR3 is CASSLGLAKNIQYF. For the CDR3, the DNA is TGCGCCAGCAGCTTAGGATTAGCCAAAAACATTCAGTACTTC.

The J gene is TRBJ2-3, the V gene TRBV5-1, with D unclear. Trimming stripped 4 bases from V and 0 bases from J, with 9 bases between. Germline V gene sequence: CDR1 SGHRS, CDR2 YFSETQ. CDR3 size: 14 residues. The CDR3 DNA reads as TGCGCCAGCAGCGCTGGCCATAGCACAGATACGCAGTATTTT. Translated: CASSAGHSTDTQYF.

V usage is TRBV9 and J usage is TRBJ1-4, with TRBD1 identical over 7 bases. The germline V gene has CDR1 SGDLS and CDR2 YYNGEE. This CDR3 region has 15 residues. V was clipped by 2 bases and J by 6 bases; unmatched bases: 7. This CDR3 is CASSVTGFQDEKLFF. CDR3 nucleotides: TGTGCCAGCAGCGTGACAGGGTTCCAGGATGAAAAACTGTTTTTT. Combining the CDR3 with reference TRBV9 and TRBJ1-4 gives the whole variable domain DSGVTQTPKHLITATGQRVTLRCSPRSGDLSVYWYQQSLDQGLQFLIQYYNGEERAKGNILERFSAQQFPDLHSELNLSSLELGDSALYFCASSVTGFQDEKLFFGSGTQLSVL.

The chain links TRBV5-8 to TRBJ1-2; D not certain. Germline V CDR1 and CDR2: SGHTS, YDEGEE. The CDR3 has 15 amino acids. V lost 0 bases to trimming and J lost 8 bases, with 17 bases between them. This CDR3 reads CASSLEGIGLDGYTF. CDR3 nucleotide sequence: TGTGCCAGCAGCTTGGAAGGGATTGGTCTTGACGGCTACACCTTC.

V is TRBV6-6 and J is TRBJ2-2, with D hard to call. The CDR3 loop spans 13 amino acids. Germline lookup yields CDR1 MNHNY and CDR2 SVGAGI (reference sequence). The V end lost 5 bases, the J end lost 5 bases, and 9 bases lay between the germline ends. CDR3: CASSPVSTGELFF. The CDR3 DNA reads TGTGCCAGCAGTCCGGTTTCGACCGGGGAGCTGTTTTTT.

This clone was seen a handful of times. The V and J genes are TRBV6-5 and TRBJ2-7, with D perhaps matching TRBD1 (5 bases). V lost 4 bases, J lost 2 bases, and 18 bases lay in between. The CDR3 has 16 residues. The germline CDR1 and CDR2 sequences are MNHEY and SVGAGI. The CDR3 spells CASSSLRLGRAYEQYF. Written as DNA, the CDR3 is TGTGCCAGCAGTTCCCTTCGGTTGGGCAGGGCCTACGAGCAGTACTTC.

The chain combines TRBV9 with TRBJ2-5; D not certain. This CDR3 comprises 15 residues. In germline, CDR1 is SGDLS, CDR2 YYNGEE. Trimming pared 0 bases from V and 5 bases from J, leaving 14 bases between. Written as DNA, the CDR3 is TGTGCCAGCAGCGTAGATTCAACCCGGGCGGAGACCCAGTACTTC. Its protein product is CASSVDSTRAETQYF.

There are many counts of this clone. The gene calls are TRBV6-1 and TRBJ1-5; no clear D. Germline V CDR1 and CDR2: MNHNS, SASEGT. The CDR3 has 11 amino acids. The V end lost 4 bases, the J end lost 11 bases, and 9 bases lay between the germline ends. The CDR3 nucleotides read TGTGCCAGCAGTGCCCAGGAGACCCAGCATTTT. Translated: CASSAQETQHF.

V usage is TRBV6-5 and J usage is TRBJ2-7; TRBD1 matches at 10 bases. J lost 1 base, V lost 5 bases, and 5 bases had no gene match. Germline V gives CDR1 MNHEY, CDR2 SVGAGI. CDR3 length: 15 amino acids. The CDR3 sequence is CASSIRQGASYEQYF. CDR3 coding DNA: TGTGCCAGCAGTATTAGACAGGGGGCTTCCTACGAGCAGTACTTC.

This clone has a single count. The chain carries TRBV13 and TRBJ2-7; the D is unclear. The CDR3 totals 11 residues. V gave up 5 bases and J gave up 5 bases, with 7 bases separating them. The germline CDR1 and CDR2 sequences are PRHDT and FYEKMQ (reference sequence). CDR3 in amino acids: CASSKIHEQYF. CDR3 DNA: TGTGCCAGCAGCAAAATCCACGAGCAGTACTTC.

The V gene is TRBV11-3, the J gene TRBJ2-1; D unclear. V was pared by 5 bases and J by 9 bases, with 20 bases between. CDR3 length equals 15 residues. CDR1 and CDR2 from the germline V gene are SGHNT and YENEEA. This chain's CDR3 is CASSAAGPSLSEQFF. For the CDR3, the DNA is TGTGCCAGCAGCGCCGCCGGGCCCTCGCTCAGTGAGCAGTTCTTC.